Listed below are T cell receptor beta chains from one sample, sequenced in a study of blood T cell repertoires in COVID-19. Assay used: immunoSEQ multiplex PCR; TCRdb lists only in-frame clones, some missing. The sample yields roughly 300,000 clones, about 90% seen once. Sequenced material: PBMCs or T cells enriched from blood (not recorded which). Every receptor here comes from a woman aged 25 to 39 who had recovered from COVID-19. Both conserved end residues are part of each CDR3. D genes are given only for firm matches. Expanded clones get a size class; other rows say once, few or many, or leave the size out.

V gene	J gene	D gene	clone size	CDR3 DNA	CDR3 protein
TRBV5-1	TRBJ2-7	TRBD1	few	TGCGCCAGCAGCTTGTTCCCCAGGGGGTCCTACGAGCAGTACTTC	CASSLFPRGSYEQYF
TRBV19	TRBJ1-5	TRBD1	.	TGTGCCAGTACCCTCCAGGACAGGCCAGGTCAGCCCCAGCATTTT	CASTLQDRPGQPQHF
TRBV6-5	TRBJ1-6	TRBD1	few	TGTGCCAGCATCCATGGGACAGGGGGATTTAGCCTCCACTTT	CASIHGTGGFSLHF
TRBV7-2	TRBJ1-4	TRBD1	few	TGTGCCAGCAGCGGACGACAGGGACGGGAAAAACTGTTTTTT	CASSGRQGREKLFF
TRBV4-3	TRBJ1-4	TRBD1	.	TGCGCCAGCAGCCCCCGACCGGGACAGGGAAGGGAAAAACTGTTTTTT	CASSPRPGQGREKLFF
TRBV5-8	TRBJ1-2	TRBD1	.	TGTGCCAGCAGCTGGGGACAGCCCATGGTTGGCTACACCTTC	CASSWGQPMVGYTF
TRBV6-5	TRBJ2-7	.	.	TGTGCCAGCAGCCCCGGGACTTTCCAATCCTACGAGCAGTACTTC	CASSPGTFQSYEQYF
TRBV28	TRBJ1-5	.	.	TGTGCCAGCAGTTTAATGGGGCGAAATCAGCCCCAGCATTTT	CASSLMGRNQPQHF
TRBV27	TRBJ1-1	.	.	TGTGCCAGCAGAGAGAGTCTTGGGGCCGGAACTGAAGCTTTCTTT	CASRESLGAGTEAFF
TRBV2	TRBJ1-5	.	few	TGTGCCAGCAGTTCGCCCCGGGCAGGGCAAGGTGGCAATCAGCCCCAGCATTTT	CASSSPRAGQGGNQPQHF
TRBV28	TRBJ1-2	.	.	TGTGCCAGCAGTTTCAGCGGGTCCCTCTACGGCTACACCTTC	CASSFSGSLYGYTF
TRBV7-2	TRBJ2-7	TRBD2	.	TGTGCCAGCAGCAAGGGACTAGCGGGGCTGAACTACGAGCAGTACTTC	CASSKGLAGLNYEQYF
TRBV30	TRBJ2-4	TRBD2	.	TGTGCCTGGACCCAGGGACTAGGGGATGACATTCAGTACTTC	CAWTQGLGDDIQYF
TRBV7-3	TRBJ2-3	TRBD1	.	TGTGCCAGCAGCGCGACAGGGGGCGCGGGAGATACGCAGTATTTT	CASSATGGAGDTQYF
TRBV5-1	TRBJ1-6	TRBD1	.	TGCGCCAGCAGCTTGGCCGGGCAGGGGGCGAGTTCACCCCTCCACTTT	CASSLAGQGASSPLHF
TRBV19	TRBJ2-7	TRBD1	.	TGTGCCAGTAGGAGTATAGTAGGGGGCGATTACGAGCAGTACTTC	CASRSIVGGDYEQYF
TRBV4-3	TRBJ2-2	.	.	TGCGCCAGCAGCCTAGCGTCCACCGGGGAGCTGTTTTTT	CASSLASTGELFF
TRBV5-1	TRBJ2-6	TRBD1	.	TGCGCCAGCAGCCCAGGGGGCTCTGGGGCCAACGTCCTGACTTTC	CASSPGGSGANVLTF
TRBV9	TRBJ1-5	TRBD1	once	TGTGCCAGCAGCCCACAGGGGAATCAGCCCCAGCATTTT	CASSPQGNQPQHF
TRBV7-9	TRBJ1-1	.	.	TGTGCCAGCAGCTTAGTAGGGGTCCAGGGCACTGAAGCTTTCTTT	CASSLVGVQGTEAFF
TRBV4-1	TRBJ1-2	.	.	TGCGCCAGCAGCCAAGAGGTTCTCTTACGGAGTGGCTACACCTTC	CASSQEVLLRSGYTF
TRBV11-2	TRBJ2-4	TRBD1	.	TGTGCCAGCAGCCCACGGACAGGAAACATTCAGTACTTC	CASSPRTGNIQYF
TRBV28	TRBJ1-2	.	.	TGTGCCAGCATCCCCACGACGGGGGGCTACACCTTC	CASIPTTGGYTF
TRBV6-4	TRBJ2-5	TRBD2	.	TGTGCCAGCAGTAGACTAGCGGGGGAAGAGACCCAGTACTTC	CASSRLAGEETQYF
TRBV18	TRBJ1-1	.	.	TGTGCCAGCTCACCGGGGCCGGGTCTGAACACTGAAGCTTTCTTT	CASSPGPGLNTEAFF
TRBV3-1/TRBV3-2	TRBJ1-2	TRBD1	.	TGTGCCAGCAGCCAAGAACTCGACAGGGGGTGGGGTGGCTACACCTTC	CASSQELDRGWGGYTF
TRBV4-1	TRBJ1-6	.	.	TGCGCCAGCAGCCACGGGAGGTTGGATAATTCACCCCTCCACTTT	CASSHGRLDNSPLHF